The 27 T cell receptor beta chains reported below all come from one sample, sequenced in a study of T cells in localized non-small cell lung cancer. Some clones are missing from TCRdb's copy, which holds only in-frame ones; the method was immunoSEQ multiplex PCR. Among 20,000 to 25,000 clones listed, around 90% were seen once. The sample consisted of peripheral blood, taken before any cancer treatment. The receptor source for this set is a male donor aged 60 or older with stage I squamous cell lung carcinoma.

The chain joins TRBV5-1 to TRBJ2-1; 8 bases line up with TRBD1. CDR1 is SGHRS, CDR2 YFSETQ, per germline. This CDR3 region has 15 residues. The junction had 7 bases not matched to a gene; V was cut back by 4 bases and J by 4 bases. The CDR3 sequence is CASSTTGQDYNEQFF. As DNA, the CDR3 is TGCGCCAGCAGCACAACGGGACAGGATTACAATGAGCAGTTCTTC.

This clone was recorded only once. V gene TRBV18 combines with J gene TRBJ2-1; D may be TRBD1 or TRBD2 (5 bases each). This CDR3 region has 16 residues. With 6 bases removed from V and 3 bases from J, the gap between germline ends came to 18 bases. Germline V CDR1 and CDR2: KGHSH, LQKENI. In DNA form, the CDR3 reads TGTGCCAGCTCCCTATCCGGGCATGGGGGCTACAATGAGCAGTTCTTC. Translating it yields CASSLSGHGGYNEQFF. The full variable domain, with the rest looked up from reference TRBV18 and TRBJ2-1, is NAGVMQNPRHLVRRRGQEARLRCSPMKGHSHVYWYRQLPEEGLKFMVYLQKENIIDESGMPKERFSAEFPKEGPSILRIQQVVRGDSAAYFCASSLSGHGGYNEQFFGPGTRLTVL.

This clone appeared a single time. The chain joins TRBV7-3 to TRBJ2-5; 9 bases match TRBD2. With V trimmed by 2 bases and J by 2 bases, 6 bases remained unmatched. The CDR3 has 16 amino acids. Germline CDR1 SGHTA, CDR2 FQGTGA. The CDR3 reads CASSLGIAGEQETQYF. The CDR3 DNA sequence: TGTGCCAGCAGCTTAGGGATAGCGGGGGAACAAGAGACCCAGTACTTC.

The chain combines TRBV5-1 with TRBJ2-3; weak D call: TRBD1 (6 bases). The CDR3 contains 15 residues. Germline V gives CDR1 SGHRS, CDR2 YFSETQ. Deletions cut 0 bases from V and 0 bases from J, with 8 bases between. CDR3 region: CASSLDRASTDTQYF. CDR3 sequence (DNA): TGCGCCAGCAGCTTGGACAGGGCTAGCACAGATACGCAGTATTTT.

The gene calls are TRBV12-5 and TRBJ2-2, with D possibly matching TRBD1 (6 bases). The CDR3 is 15 amino acids. Trimming removed 3 bases at V and 3 bases at J, with 11 bases between. In germline, CDR1 is LGHNT, CDR2 FRNRAP. The CDR3 DNA reads TGTGCTAGTGGTTTCCAACAGGGATACACCGGGGAGCTGTTTTTT. Its translation is CASGFQQGYTGELFF.

A single count supports this clone. The chain is built from TRBV6-5 and TRBJ2-2; 7 bases are a match to TRBD1. The germline V gene has CDR1 MNHEY and CDR2 SVGAGI. This CDR3 comprises 15 residues. The V gene end was trimmed by 5 bases and the J gene end by 7 bases; junction bases not matched to a gene: 10. Here the CDR3 DNA reads TGTGCCAGCAGTCCCTCCGAGGGGGCTGGCGGGGAGCTGTTTTTT. Its protein product is CASSPSEGAGGELFF.

The chain recombines TRBV6-5 with TRBJ1-1, with a weak D call TRBD1 (5 bases). The CDR3 is 15 residues long. V lost 6 bases to trimming and J lost 4 bases, with 18 bases between them. Germline V lookup: CDR1 MNHEY, CDR2 SVGAGI. CDR3 amino acids: CASRPPGVEGTEAFF. CDR3 in DNA: TGTGCCAGCAGACCTCCGGGGGTCGAGGGCACTGAAGCTTTCTTT.

The V and J genes are TRBV5-1 and TRBJ1-2, with TRBD1 identical over 7 bases. Germline assignment: CDR1 SGHRS and CDR2 YFSETQ. With 3 bases clipped from V and 4 bases from J, the junction kept 15 bases outside the gene matches. The CDR3 sequence is 17 residues long. For the CDR3, the DNA is TGCGCCAGCAGCTCAAGCCTCAGGGGGTCGGGTGGCTATGGCTACACCTTC. It specifies CASSSSLRGSGGYGYTF.

The J gene is TRBJ1-2, the V gene TRBV7-8; D gene ambiguous. The CDR3 has 16 amino acids. V lost 2 bases and J 14 bases, leaving 27 bases between the germline ends. Germline CDR1 SGHVS, CDR2 FQNEAQ. The CDR3 sequence: CASSLTSSHKKVLWTF. In DNA form, the CDR3 reads TGTGCCAGCAGCTTAACAAGTTCCCATAAAAAGGTGCTGTGGACCTTC.

This rearrangement joins TRBV6-5 to TRBJ2-7, with D possibly being TRBD1 or TRBD2 (5 bases each). The CDR3 is 14 residues long. The germline V gene encodes CDR1 MNHEY and CDR2 SVGAGI. V was pared by 5 bases and J by 1 base, with 12 bases between. CDR3 loop: CASSLRDGSYEQYF. CDR3 sequence (DNA): TGTGCCAGCAGTCTCCGGGACGGTTCCTACGAGCAGTACTTC.

As concerns this clone: The same CDR3 is also encoded by other DNA sequences in this sample. As DNA, the CDR3 is TGTGCCAGCAGCACTAACAGCCCACGGGTTAACACTGAAGCTTTCTTT. It specifies CASSTNSPRVNTEAFF. This chain uses TRBV5-4 with TRBJ1-1; D not resolved. The CDR3 extends over 16 amino acids. Trimming took 4 bases from V and 2 from J, leaving 18 bases between them. Per the germline V gene, CDR1 is SGHNT and CDR2 is YYREEE (reference sequence).

The chain couples TRBV7-9 to TRBJ1-1; no clear D. The CDR3 length is 16 residues. V lost 1 base and J lost 3, with 15 bases in between. Germline V gene data show CDR1 as SEHNR and CDR2 as FQNEAQ (reference sequence). The CDR3 sequence: CASSLGLNPRDTEAFF. The DNA of the CDR3 is TGTGCCAGCAGCTTAGGACTCAACCCGAGGGACACTGAAGCTTTCTTT.

The chain couples TRBV7-9 to TRBJ1-2, with unresolved D. V lost 3 bases and J lost 1, with 6 bases in between. This CDR3 is 13 amino acids long. The germline V gene has CDR1 SEHNR and CDR2 FQNEAQ (reference sequence). In DNA, the CDR3 is TGTGCCAGCAGCTTGGGGAATAACTATGGCTACACCTTC. Protein: CASSLGNNYGYTF.

The chain carries TRBV10-2 and TRBJ2-2; weak D call: TRBD2 (6 bases). Germline CDR1 is WSHSY and CDR2 is SAAADI. Trimming cost V 8 bases and J 0 bases, with 7 bases left between them. There are 13 residues in the CDR3. The CDR3 reads CASGGTNTGELFF. Written as DNA, the CDR3 is TGCGCCAGCGGGGGGACGAACACCGGGGAGCTGTTTTTT.

The chain joins TRBV7-6 to TRBJ1-6; a weak D match, TRBD1 (6 bases). The CDR3 extends over 16 amino acids. V lost 3 bases and J 9 bases, leaving 18 bases between the germline ends. Germline CDR1 and CDR2: SGHVS and FNYEAQ. CDR3 sequence: CASSFVAAGAFSPLHF. The CDR3, as DNA: TGTGCCAGCAGCTTTGTCGCCGCAGGGGCATTTTCACCCCTCCACTTT. Using reference TRBV7-6 and TRBJ1-6 for the parts outside the CDR3, the full variable domain is GAGVSQSPRYKVTKRGQDVALRCDPISGHVSLYWYRQALGQGPEFLTYFNYEAQQDKSGLPNDRFSAERPEGSISTLTIQRTEQRDSAMYRCASSFVAAGAFSPLHFGNGTRLTVT.

In regard to this clone: One end of the junction fails to match germline, which may point to a read error. The rearrangement joins TRBV4-1 to TRBJ1-1, with 8 bases matching TRBD1. The CDR3 extends over 14 amino acids. The germline gives CDR1 MGHRA, CDR2 YSYEKL. Here the CDR3 reads CASSEDRGNTEAFF. The CDR3 bases are TGCGCCAGCAGCGAAGACAGGGGGAACACTGAAGCTTTCTTT.

The chain carries TRBV5-6 and TRBJ2-1, with a weak D call TRBD1 (5 bases). This CDR3 comprises 14 residues. The germline V gene encodes CDR1 SGHDT and CDR2 YYEEEE. Trimming stripped 4 bases from V and 4 bases from J, with 12 bases between. The CDR3 loop is CASSQTPGYNEQFF. The CDR3 bases are TGTGCCAGCAGCCAGACCCCAGGGTACAATGAGCAGTTCTTC.

This clone was found once. V is TRBV7-6 and J is TRBJ1-4; perhaps TRBD1 as D (5 bases). Germline CDR1 is SGHVS and CDR2 is FNYEAQ. CDR3 length: 15 amino acids. V was clipped by 1 base and J by 6 bases, with 12 bases between them. The CDR3 reads CASSLGQGPYEKLFF. Here the CDR3 DNA reads TGTGCCAGCAGCTTAGGTCAGGGACCATATGAAAAACTGTTTTTT.

The chain links TRBV30 to TRBJ1-2; 7 nucleotides align to TRBD1. In germline, CDR1 is GTSNPN, CDR2 SVGIG (reference sequence). CDR3 length: 13 residues. Trimming at V came to 5 bases and at J to 8 bases, leaving 11 bases not matched to a gene. CDR3 DNA: TGTGCCTGGGCGACAGGGAAGTTGGAAGGCTACACCTTC. It specifies CAWATGKLEGYTF.

The genes are TRBV29-1 and TRBJ2-1, with 9 bases identical to TRBD2. Per germline, CDR1 SQVTM and CDR2 ANQGSEA. The CDR3 is made up of 15 amino acids. With V trimmed by 6 bases and J by 2 bases, 8 bases remained unmatched. CDR3 sequence: CSVQSGGRPYNEQFF. CDR3 nucleotide sequence: TGCAGCGTCCAAAGCGGGGGGCGGCCCTACAATGAGCAGTTCTTC.

The rearrangement joins TRBV12-5 to TRBJ2-7; D may be TRBD2 (5 bases). Looked up from germline, CDR1 is LGHNT and CDR2 is FRNRAP. The V gene lost 2 bases and the J gene lost 1 base, with 6 bases spanning the gap. The CDR3 spans 13 residues. In DNA, the CDR3 is TGTGCTAGTGGTTTGTTAGCGTCCTACGAGCAGTACTTC. The encoded protein is CASGLLASYEQYF.

This rearrangement joins TRBV9 to TRBJ1-6, with 10 bases aligning to TRBD1. This CDR3 comprises 16 residues. The germline V gene encodes CDR1 SGDLS and CDR2 YYNGEE. With V trimmed by 3 bases and J by 7 bases, 7 bases remained unmatched. CDR3 bases: TGTGCCAGCAGCGGCCGGGACAGGGGAAAAAATTCACCCCTCCACTTT. This gives the protein CASSGRDRGKNSPLHF.

The V gene is TRBV18, the J gene TRBJ2-5; D unresolved. V was trimmed by 0 bases and J by 5 bases, leaving 10 bases between them. The CDR3 is made up of 14 amino acids. Germline values: CDR1 KGHSH, CDR2 LQKENI. This CDR3 is CASSPPINLETQYF. CDR3 nucleotide sequence: TGTGCCAGCTCACCACCCATCAATTTGGAGACCCAGTACTTC.

As regards this clone: One end of the junction does not line up with germline, which may come from a read error. Other DNA sequences within the sample encode an identical CDR3. The V gene is TRBV6-5, the J gene TRBJ1-2; D remains unclear. The CDR3 loop spans 14 amino acids. CDR1 and CDR2 from the germline V gene are MNHEY and SVGAGI. The CDR3, as DNA: TGTGCCAGCAGCTACTCGACGGCGGTCTATGGCTACACCTTC. It is translated as CASSYSTAVYGYTF.

V gene TRBV25-1 combines with J gene TRBJ1-2; 8 nucleotides align to TRBD1. Germline assignment: CDR1 MGHDK and CDR2 SYGVNS. V was pared by 1 base and J by 7 bases, with 8 bases of the junction left unmatched. The CDR3 is 15 amino acids. The CDR3 loop is CASSELDREEGGYTF. The CDR3 bases are TGTGCCAGCAGTGAATTGGACAGGGAAGAGGGTGGCTACACCTTC.

This chain links TRBV19 with TRBJ2-7, with 7 bases aligning to TRBD1. The length of the CDR3 is 13 residues. Germline CDR1 reads LNHDA; CDR2 reads SQIVND (reference sequence). V lost 6 bases and J lost 3; bases outside the gene matches: 5. The CDR3 DNA is TGTGCCAGTAGCCGACAGGGATTCTACGAGCAGTACTTC. Translating it yields CASSRQGFYEQYF.

CDR3 loop: CASSPGQGKKDEQFF. The CDR3 coding sequence is TGTGCCAGCAGCCCCGGACAGGGTAAAAAAGATGAGCAGTTCTTC. The rearrangement uses TRBV7-2 and TRBJ2-1, with 8 bases matching TRBD1. Trimming removed 5 bases from V and 8 bases from J; junction bases left unmatched: 11. The CDR3 extends over 15 amino acids. From germline, CDR1 is SGHTA and CDR2 FQGNSA.